The source of this TCR beta chain is a study of blood T cell repertoires in COVID-19. Study summary: The cDNA or gDNA used as material had been derived from T cells, B-cell-depleted T cells, or PBMCs.

Under the authors' procedure: Estimates of nucleated cell counts were drawn from the amplification of reference gene primers. Clones were sequenced by immunoSEQ multiplex PCR, and TCRdb holds only the in-frame ones, with some missing. The V and J calls and clone size were taken over from that table, and D and trimming were inferred from the DNA. The repertoire includes 300,000 to 400,000 clones, about 88% of them detected once, and more than 1% sits in the top ten. Which cohort a participant joined came from the clinical history participants gave. Recovery among Cohort 3 donors was established by two negative PCRs, clearance, or symptom resolution. The source is a woman aged 18-29 years who had recovered from COVID-19. Source material: PBMCs or T cells enriched from blood (not recorded which).

Written as DNA, the CDR3 is TGTGCCAGCAGTAAACAACAGGGGTTCGATGGCTACACCTTC. It yields the protein CASSKQQGFDGYTF. The chain recombines TRBV6-5 with TRBJ1-2; 7 nucleotides agree with TRBD1. Germline V gene lookup returns CDR1 MNHEY and CDR2 SVGAGI. This CDR3 spans 14 amino acids. J gave up 6 bases and V 5 bases, and 9 bases lay outside the gene matches.